This T cell receptor (beta chain) was documented in a study of T cell changes during pregnancy in multiple sclerosis. In germline, CDR1 is SGHVS, CDR2 FNYEAQ. V was pared by 4 bases and J by 2 bases, with 4 bases of the junction left unmatched. This CDR3 is built from 15 residues. The protocol was immunoSEQ multiplex PCR, while the TCRdb copy is restricted to in-frame clones and leaves out a portion. This sample carries approximately 49,000 clones, 85% to 95% of them seen once, and the ten largest clones take 0.75% to 0.95%. Here the sequenced sample was CD4+ T cells from peripheral blood mononuclear cells, taken in the second trimester of pregnancy. The receptor comes from a female donor in good health, enrolled as a control in a pregnancy study. The genes are TRBV7-6 and TRBJ2-2; 7 bases line up with TRBD2. The CDR3 region has the DNA TGTGCCAGCAGCTCCTCGGGACTAAACACCGGGGAGCTGTTTTTT. Its protein is CASSSSGLNTGELFF.